This entry lists 9 T cell receptor beta chains sequenced from one sample in a study of T cells in narcolepsy. The repertoire was sequenced with immunoSEQ multiplex PCR; TCRdb's copy has only in-frame clones and lacks some. The table shows 25,000 to 35,000 clones, with roughly 87% occurring only once. Sequenced input: CD45RA- memory CD4+ T cells from PBMCs. These receptor sequences come from a human donor with narcolepsy.

The rearrangement uses TRBV6-5 and TRBJ2-7; possibly TRBD1 for D (7 bases). CDR1 is MNHEY, CDR2 SVGAGI, per germline. The CDR3 totals 13 residues. The germline V and J ends were trimmed by 6 bases and 5 bases, with 14 bases remaining between them. CDR3 nucleotides: TGTGCCAGCAGCCGACAGGGAGGAAACGAGCAGTACTTC. Translated: CASSRQGGNEQYF.

The chain uses TRBV30 and TRBJ2-2; unclear D gene. Germline CDR1 and CDR2: GTSNPN and SVGIG (reference sequence). This CDR3 is 13 amino acids long. Trimming stripped 0 bases from V and 4 bases from J, with 6 bases between. CDR3 bases: TGTGCCTGGAGTGTACACAGCACCGGGGAGCTGTTTTTT. It specifies CAWSVHSTGELFF. The full variable domain, in which reference TRBV30 and TRBJ2-2 provide the parts outside the CDR3, is SQTIHQWPATLVQPVGSPLSLECTVEGTSNPNLYWYRQAAGRGLQLLFYSVGIGQISSEVPQNLSASRPQDRQFILSSKKLLLSDSGFYLCAWSVHSTGELFFGEGSRLTVL.

Here the CDR3 reads CASSPQTDTQYF. CDR3 coding DNA: TGCGCCAGCAGCCCTCAAACAGATACGCAGTATTTT. The chain combines TRBV5-1 with TRBJ2-3; D uncertain. Trimming pared 4 bases from V and 3 bases from J, leaving 6 bases between. The CDR3 totals 12 residues. Germline V gene lookup returns CDR1 SGHRS and CDR2 YFSETQ.

This clone was seen more than once but under ten times. The rearrangement joins TRBV4-1 to TRBJ1-4; D uncertain. Deletions cut 2 bases from V and 8 bases from J, with 18 bases between. Germline V lookup: CDR1 MGHRA, CDR2 YSYEKL. The CDR3 consists of 16 residues. The CDR3 region has the DNA TGCGCCAGCAGCCAACGAGTTCCAAGATACTCAGAAAAACTGTTTTTT. Amino acid sequence: CASSQRVPRYSEKLFF.

The V gene is TRBV29-1, the J gene TRBJ2-1; no firm D call. This CDR3 comprises 12 residues. CDR1 SQVTM and CDR2 ANQGSEA come from the germline V gene. The V end lost 0 bases, the J end lost 12 bases, and 12 bases lay between the germline ends. The CDR3 protein is CSVEDPGYGQFF. CDR3 nucleotide sequence: TGCAGCGTTGAAGATCCCGGATATGGGCAGTTCTTC.

The chain links TRBV9 to TRBJ1-6; TRBD1 is a possible D gene (5 bases). This CDR3 region has 16 residues. Per germline, CDR1 SGDLS and CDR2 YYNGEE. The V end was cut by 3 bases, the J end by 2 bases, with 12 bases between. CDR3 protein: CASSAQATAYNSPLHF. The CDR3 DNA is TGTGCCAGCAGCGCACAGGCGACTGCCTATAATTCACCCCTCCACTTT.

The J gene is TRBJ1-6, the V gene TRBV19; no definite D call. Trimming shortened V by 7 bases and J by 7 bases, and 8 bases separated the two germline ends. In germline, CDR1 is LNHDA, CDR2 SQIVND (reference sequence). This CDR3 is 12 amino acids long. The CDR3 sequence: CASNVNNSPLHF. DNA for the CDR3: TGTGCCAGTAACGTTAACAATTCACCCCTCCACTTT.

The DNA for the CDR3 is TGTGCCAGCAGCTTGGGGGGCGGGAACACCGGGGAGCTGTTTTTT. It translates to CASSLGGGNTGELFF. The chain carries TRBV5-4 and TRBJ2-2, with D possibly matching TRBD1 (5 bases). Germline assignment: CDR1 SGHNT and CDR2 YYREEE (reference sequence). With 0 bases removed from V and 1 base from J, the gap between germline ends came to 7 bases. The CDR3 is made up of 15 amino acids. Complete variable domain (other parts from reference TRBV5-4 and TRBJ2-2): ETGVTQSPTHLIKTRGQQVTLRCSSQSGHNTVSWYQQALGQGPQFIFQYYREEENGRGNFPPRFSGLQFPNYSSELNVNALELDDSALYLCASSLGGGNTGELFFGEGSRLTVL.

This chain uses TRBV7-2 with TRBJ2-7; TRBD2 matches 10 bases. The CDR3 is 17 amino acids. V dropped 3 bases and J dropped 1; count of bases not matched to a gene: 9. Germline V gives CDR1 SGHTA, CDR2 FQGNSA. The CDR3: CASSLGTSAAGSYEQYF. The DNA of the CDR3 is TGTGCCAGCAGCTTGGGGACTAGCGCGGCGGGGTCCTACGAGCAGTACTTC.